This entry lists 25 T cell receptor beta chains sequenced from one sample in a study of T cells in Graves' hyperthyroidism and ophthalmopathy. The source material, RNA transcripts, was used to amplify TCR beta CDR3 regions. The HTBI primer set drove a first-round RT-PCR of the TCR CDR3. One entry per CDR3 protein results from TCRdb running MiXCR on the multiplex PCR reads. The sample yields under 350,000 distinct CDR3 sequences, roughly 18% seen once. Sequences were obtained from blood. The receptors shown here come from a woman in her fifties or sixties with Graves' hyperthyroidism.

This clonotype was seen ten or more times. The DNA of the CDR3 is TGTGCCAGCAGCCGCCGGGGAGGGCCCTACGAGCAGTACGTC. As protein: CASSRRGGPYEQYV. The V and J genes are TRBV27 and TRBJ2-7; TRBD2 agrees at 7 bases. Per the germline V gene, CDR1 is MNHEY and CDR2 is SMNVEV (reference sequence). This CDR3 region has 14 residues. V trimming: 6 bases; J trimming: 2 bases; junction bases outside the gene matches: 7.

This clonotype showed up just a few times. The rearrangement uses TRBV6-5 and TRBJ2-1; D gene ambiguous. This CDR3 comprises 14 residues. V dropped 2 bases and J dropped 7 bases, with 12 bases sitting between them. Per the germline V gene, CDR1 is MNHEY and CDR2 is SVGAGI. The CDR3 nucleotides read TGTGCCAGCAGTTACGTGCTCCCCCAAAATGAGCAGTTCTTC. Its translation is CASSYVLPQNEQFF.

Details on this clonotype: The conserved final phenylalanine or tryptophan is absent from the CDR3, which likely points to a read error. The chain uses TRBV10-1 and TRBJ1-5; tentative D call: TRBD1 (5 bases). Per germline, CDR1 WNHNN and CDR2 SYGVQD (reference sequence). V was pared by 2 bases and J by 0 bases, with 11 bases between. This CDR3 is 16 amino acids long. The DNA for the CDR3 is TGCGCCAGCAGTGAGGTCAGGGTCTATAGCAATCAGCCCCAGCATCTT. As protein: CASSEVRVYSNQPQHL.

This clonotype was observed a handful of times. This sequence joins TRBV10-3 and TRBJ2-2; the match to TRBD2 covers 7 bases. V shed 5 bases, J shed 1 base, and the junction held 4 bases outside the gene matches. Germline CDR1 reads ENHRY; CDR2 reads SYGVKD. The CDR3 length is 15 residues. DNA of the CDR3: TGTGCCATCAGTTCTCTAGCGGTGAACACCGGGGAGCTGTTTTTT. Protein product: CAISSLAVNTGELFF.

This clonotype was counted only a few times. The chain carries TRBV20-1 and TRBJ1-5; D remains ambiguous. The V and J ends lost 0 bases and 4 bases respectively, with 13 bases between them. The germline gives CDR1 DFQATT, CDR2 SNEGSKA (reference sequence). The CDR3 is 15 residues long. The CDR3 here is CSAREHGNPNQPQHF. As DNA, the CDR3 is TGCAGTGCTAGAGAGCACGGGAACCCAAATCAGCCCCAGCATTTT.

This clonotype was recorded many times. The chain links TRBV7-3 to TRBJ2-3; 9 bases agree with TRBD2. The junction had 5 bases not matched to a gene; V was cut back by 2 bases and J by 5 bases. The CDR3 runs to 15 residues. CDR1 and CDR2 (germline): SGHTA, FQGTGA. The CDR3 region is CASSLLAGMKDTQYF. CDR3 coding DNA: TGTGCCAGCAGCTTACTAGCGGGGATGAAAGATACGCAGTATTTT.

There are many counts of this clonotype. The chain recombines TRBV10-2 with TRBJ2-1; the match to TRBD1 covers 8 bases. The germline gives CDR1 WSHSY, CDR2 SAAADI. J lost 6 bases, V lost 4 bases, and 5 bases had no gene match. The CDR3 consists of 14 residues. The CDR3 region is CASSGRTGTNEQFF. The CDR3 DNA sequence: TGCGCCAGCAGTGGGCGGACAGGGACCAATGAGCAGTTCTTC.

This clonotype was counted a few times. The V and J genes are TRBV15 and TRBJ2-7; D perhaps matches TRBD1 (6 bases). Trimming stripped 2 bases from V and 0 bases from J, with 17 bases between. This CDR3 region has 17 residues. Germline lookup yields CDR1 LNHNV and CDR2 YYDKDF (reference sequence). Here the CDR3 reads CATSRSTGQYNSYEQYF. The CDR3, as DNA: TGTGCCACCAGCAGAAGTACCGGACAGTATAACTCCTACGAGCAGTACTTC.

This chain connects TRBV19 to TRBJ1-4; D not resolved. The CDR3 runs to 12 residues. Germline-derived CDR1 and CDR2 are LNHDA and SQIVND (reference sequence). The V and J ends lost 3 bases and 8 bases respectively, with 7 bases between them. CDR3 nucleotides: TGTGCCAGTAGTATCGCGCGCGAAAAACTGTTTTTT. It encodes CASSIAREKLFF.

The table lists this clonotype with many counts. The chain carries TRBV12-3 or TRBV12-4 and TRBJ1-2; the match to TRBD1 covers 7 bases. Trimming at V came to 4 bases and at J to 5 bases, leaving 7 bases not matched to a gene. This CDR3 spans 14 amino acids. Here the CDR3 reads CASSWGRGNYGYTF. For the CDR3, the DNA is TGTGCCAGCAGTTGGGGCAGGGGGAATTATGGCTACACCTTC.

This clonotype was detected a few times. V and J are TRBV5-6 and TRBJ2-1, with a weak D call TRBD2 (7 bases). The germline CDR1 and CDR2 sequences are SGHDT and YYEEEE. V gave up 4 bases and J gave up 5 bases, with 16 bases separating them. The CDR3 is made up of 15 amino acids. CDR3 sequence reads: CASSLGGRPDNEQFF. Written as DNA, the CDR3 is TGTGCCAGCAGCCTCGGGGGGCGCCCCGACAATGAGCAGTTCTTC.

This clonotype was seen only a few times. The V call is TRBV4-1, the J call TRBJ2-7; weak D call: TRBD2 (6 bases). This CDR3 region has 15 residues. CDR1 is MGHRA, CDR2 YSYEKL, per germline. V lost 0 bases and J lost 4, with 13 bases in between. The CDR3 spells CASSQEVAEGYEQYV. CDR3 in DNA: TGCGCCAGCAGCCAAGAGGTGGCGGAGGGGTACGAGCAGTACGTC.

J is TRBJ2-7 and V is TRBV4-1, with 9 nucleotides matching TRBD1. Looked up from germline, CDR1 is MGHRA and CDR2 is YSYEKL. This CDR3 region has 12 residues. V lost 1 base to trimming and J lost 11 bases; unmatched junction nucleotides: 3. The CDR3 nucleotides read TGCGCCAGCAGCCAAGGGACAGGGGAGGAGTACTTC. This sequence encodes CASSQGTGEEYF.

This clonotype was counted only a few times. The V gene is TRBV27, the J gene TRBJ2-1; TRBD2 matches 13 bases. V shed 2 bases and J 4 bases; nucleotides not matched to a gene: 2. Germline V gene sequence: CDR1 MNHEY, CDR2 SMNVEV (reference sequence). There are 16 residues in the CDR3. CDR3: CASSLELAGGYNEQFF. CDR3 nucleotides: TGTGCCAGCAGTTTAGAACTAGCGGGAGGGTACAATGAGCAGTTCTTC.

CDR3 loop: CASRGRREPVYEQYF. The CDR3 bases are TGTGCCAGCAGGGGAAGGCGGGAGCCTGTCTACGAGCAGTACTTC. The gene calls are TRBV6-1 and TRBJ2-7, with 7 bases aligning to TRBD2. Germline V gene lookup returns CDR1 MNHNS and CDR2 SASEGT. The ends lost 6 bases at V and 3 bases at J; junction bases unmatched: 11. The CDR3 contains 15 residues.

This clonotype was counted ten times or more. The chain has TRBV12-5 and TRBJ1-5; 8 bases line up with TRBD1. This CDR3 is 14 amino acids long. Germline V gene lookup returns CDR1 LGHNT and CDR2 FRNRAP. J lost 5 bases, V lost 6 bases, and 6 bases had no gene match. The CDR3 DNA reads TGTGCTAGTGGCTCGGACAGGGACGATCAGCCCCAGCATTTT. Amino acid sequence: CASGSDRDDQPQHF.

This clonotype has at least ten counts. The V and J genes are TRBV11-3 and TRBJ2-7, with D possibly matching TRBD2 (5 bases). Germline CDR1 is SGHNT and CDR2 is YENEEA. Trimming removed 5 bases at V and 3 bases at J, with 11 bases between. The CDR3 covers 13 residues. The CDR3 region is CASSAEDYYEQYF. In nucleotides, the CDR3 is TGTGCCAGCAGCGCCGAAGACTACTACGAGCAGTACTTC.

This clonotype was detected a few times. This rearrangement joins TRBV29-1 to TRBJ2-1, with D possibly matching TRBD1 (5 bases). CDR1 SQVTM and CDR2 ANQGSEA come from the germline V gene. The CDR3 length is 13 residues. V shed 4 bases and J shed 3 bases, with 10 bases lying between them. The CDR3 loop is CSVGDSDYNEQFF. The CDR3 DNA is TGCAGCGTTGGAGACAGTGACTACAATGAGCAGTTCTTC.

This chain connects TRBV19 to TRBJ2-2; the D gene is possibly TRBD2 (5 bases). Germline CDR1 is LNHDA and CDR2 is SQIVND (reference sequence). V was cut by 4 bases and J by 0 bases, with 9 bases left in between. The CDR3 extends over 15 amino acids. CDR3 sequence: CASSTSLSNTGELFF. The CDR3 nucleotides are TGTGCCAGTAGTACTAGCCTCTCGAACACCGGGGAGCTGTTTTTT.

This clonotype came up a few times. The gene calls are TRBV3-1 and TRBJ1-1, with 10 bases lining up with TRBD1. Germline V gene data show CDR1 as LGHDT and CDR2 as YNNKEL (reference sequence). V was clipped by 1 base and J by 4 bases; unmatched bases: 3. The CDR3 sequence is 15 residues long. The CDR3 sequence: CASSQARDRGTEAFF. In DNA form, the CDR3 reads TGTGCCAGCAGCCAAGCCCGGGACAGGGGCACTGAAGCTTTCTTT.

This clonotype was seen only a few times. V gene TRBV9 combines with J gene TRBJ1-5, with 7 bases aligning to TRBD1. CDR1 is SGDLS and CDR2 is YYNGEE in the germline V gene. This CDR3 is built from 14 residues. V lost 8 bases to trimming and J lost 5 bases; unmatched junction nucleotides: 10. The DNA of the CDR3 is TGTGCCAGTTACAGGGGAGGGCCCCATCAGCCCCAGCATTTT. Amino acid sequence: CASYRGGPHQPQHF. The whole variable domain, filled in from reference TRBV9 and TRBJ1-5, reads DSGVTQTPKHLITATGQRVTLRCSPRSGDLSVYWYQQSLDQGLQFLIQYYNGEERAKGNILERFSAQQFPDLHSELNLSSLELGDSALYFCASYRGGPHQPQHFGDGTRLSIL.

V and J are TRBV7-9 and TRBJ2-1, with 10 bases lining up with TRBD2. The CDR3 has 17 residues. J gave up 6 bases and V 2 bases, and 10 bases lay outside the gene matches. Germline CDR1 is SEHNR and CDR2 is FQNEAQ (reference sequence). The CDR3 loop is CASSLFHASGRANEQFF. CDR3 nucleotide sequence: TGTGCCAGCAGCTTATTTCACGCGAGCGGGAGGGCCAATGAGCAGTTCTTC.

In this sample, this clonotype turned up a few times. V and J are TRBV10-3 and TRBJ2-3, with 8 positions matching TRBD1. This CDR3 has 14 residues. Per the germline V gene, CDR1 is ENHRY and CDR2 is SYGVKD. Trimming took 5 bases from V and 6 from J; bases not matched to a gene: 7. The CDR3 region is CAISRQGLLDTQYF. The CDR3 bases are TGTGCCATCAGTCGACAGGGGCTTTTGGATACGCAGTATTTT.

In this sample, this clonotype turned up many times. This CDR3 is CASSLSGIVNEQFF. As DNA, the CDR3 is TGTGCCAGCAGTCTGAGCGGGATCGTGAATGAGCAGTTCTTC. V usage is TRBV6-1 and J usage is TRBJ2-1; TRBD2 aligns across 7 bases. This CDR3 has 14 residues. The junction had 8 bases not matched to a gene; V was cut back by 5 bases and J by 7 bases. Germline loops: CDR1 MNHNS, CDR2 SASEGT.

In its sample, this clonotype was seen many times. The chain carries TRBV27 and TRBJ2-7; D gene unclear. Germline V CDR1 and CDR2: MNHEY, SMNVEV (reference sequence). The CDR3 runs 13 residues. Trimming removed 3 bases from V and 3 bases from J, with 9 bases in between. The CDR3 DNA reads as TGTGCCAGCAGTTTGGGCCTCTACTACGAGCAGTACTTC. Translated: CASSLGLYYEQYF.